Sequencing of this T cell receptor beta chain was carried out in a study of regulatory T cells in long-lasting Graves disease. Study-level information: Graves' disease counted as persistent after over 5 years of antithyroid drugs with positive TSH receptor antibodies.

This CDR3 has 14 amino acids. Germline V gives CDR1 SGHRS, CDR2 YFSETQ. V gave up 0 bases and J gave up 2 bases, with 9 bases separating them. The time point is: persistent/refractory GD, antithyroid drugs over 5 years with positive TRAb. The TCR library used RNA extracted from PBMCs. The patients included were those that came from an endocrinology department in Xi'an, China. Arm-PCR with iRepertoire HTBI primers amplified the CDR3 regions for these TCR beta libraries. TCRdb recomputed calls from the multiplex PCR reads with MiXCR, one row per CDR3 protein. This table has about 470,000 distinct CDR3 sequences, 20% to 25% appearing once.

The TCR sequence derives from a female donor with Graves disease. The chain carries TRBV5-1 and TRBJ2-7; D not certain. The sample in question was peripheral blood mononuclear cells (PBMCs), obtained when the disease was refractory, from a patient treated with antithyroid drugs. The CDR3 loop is CASSLELPTYEQYF. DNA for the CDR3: TGCGCCAGCAGCTTGGAGTTGCCTACCTACGAGCAGTACTTC.